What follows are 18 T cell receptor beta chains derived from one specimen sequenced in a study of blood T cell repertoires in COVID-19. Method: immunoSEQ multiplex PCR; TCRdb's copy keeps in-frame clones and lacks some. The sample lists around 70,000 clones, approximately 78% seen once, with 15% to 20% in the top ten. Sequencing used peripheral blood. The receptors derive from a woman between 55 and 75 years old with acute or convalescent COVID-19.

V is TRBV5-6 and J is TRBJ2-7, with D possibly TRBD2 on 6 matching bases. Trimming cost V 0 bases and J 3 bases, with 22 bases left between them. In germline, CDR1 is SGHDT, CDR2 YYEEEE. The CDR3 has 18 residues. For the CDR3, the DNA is TGTGCCAGCAGCTTGGAACAACATGGGGGGAAGGGAGGCTACGAGCAGTACGTC. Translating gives CASSLEQHGGKGGYEQYV.

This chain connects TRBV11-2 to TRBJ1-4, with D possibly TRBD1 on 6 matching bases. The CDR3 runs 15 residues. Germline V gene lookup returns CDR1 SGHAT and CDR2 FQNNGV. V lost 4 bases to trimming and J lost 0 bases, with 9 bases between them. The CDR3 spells CASSYSGATNEKLFF. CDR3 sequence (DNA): TGTGCCAGCAGCTATTCAGGGGCAACTAATGAAAAACTGTTTTTT.

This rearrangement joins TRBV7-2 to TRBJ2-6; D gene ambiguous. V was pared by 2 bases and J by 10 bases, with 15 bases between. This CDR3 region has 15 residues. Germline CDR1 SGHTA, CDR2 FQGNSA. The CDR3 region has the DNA TGTGCCAGCAGCTTATCCCGCCTGGGCTCGAACGTCCTGACTTTC. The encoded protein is CASSLSRLGSNVLTF.

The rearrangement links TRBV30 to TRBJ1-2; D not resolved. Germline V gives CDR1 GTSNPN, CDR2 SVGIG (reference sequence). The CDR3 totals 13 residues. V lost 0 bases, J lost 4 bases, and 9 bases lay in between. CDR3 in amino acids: CAWSVTVVYGYTF. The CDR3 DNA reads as TGTGCCTGGAGTGTTACAGTGGTCTATGGCTACACCTTC.

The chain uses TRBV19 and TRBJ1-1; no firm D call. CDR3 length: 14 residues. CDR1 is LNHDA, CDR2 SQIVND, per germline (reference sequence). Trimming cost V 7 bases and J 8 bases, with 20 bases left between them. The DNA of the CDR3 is TGTGCCAGTATGATAGCGTTAGGACGGCAAGAAGCTTTCTTT. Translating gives CASMIALGRQEAFF.

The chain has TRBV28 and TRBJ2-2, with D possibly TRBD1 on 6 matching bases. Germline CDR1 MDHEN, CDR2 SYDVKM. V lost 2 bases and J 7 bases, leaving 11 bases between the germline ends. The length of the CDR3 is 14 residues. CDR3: CASSLRQVIGELFF. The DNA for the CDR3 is TGTGCCAGCAGTTTAAGACAGGTCATCGGGGAGCTGTTTTTT.

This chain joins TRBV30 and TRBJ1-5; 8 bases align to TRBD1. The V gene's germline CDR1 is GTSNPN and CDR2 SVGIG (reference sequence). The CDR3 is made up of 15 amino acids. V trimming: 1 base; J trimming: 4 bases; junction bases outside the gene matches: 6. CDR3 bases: TGTGCCTGGAGTGCCGGGACAGGTTTGAATCAGCCCCAGCATTTT. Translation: CAWSAGTGLNQPQHF.

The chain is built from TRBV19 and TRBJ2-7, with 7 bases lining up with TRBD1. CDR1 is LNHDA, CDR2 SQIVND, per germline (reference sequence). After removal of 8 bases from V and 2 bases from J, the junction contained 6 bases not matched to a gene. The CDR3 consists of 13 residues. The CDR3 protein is CASGTELTYEQYF. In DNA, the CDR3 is TGTGCCAGTGGGACAGAACTTACCTACGAGCAGTACTTC. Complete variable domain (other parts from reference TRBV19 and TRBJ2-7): DGGITQSPKYLFRKEGQNVTLSCEQNLNHDAMYWYRQDPGQGLRLIYYSQIVNDFQKGDIAEGYSVSREKKESFPLTVTSAQKNPTAFYLCASGTELTYEQYFGPGTRLTVT.

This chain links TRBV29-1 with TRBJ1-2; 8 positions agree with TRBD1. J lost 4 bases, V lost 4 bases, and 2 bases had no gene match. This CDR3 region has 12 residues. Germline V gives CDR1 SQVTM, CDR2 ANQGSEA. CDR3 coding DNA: TGCAGCGTTGGGACAGGGAGCTATGGCTACACCTTC. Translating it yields CSVGTGSYGYTF. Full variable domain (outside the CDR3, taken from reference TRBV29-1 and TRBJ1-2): SAVISQKPSRDICQRGTSLTIQCQVDSQVTMMFWYRQQPGQSLTLIATANQGSEATYESGFVIDKFPISRPNLTFSTLTVSNMSPEDSSIYLCSVGTGSYGYTFGSGTRLTVV.

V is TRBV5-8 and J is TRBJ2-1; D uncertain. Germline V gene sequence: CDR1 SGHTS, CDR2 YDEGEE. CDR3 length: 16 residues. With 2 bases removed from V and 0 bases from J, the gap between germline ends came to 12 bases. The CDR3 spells CASSFPGSSSYNEQFF. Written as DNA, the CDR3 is TGTGCCAGCAGCTTCCCCGGGTCGAGCTCCTACAATGAGCAGTTCTTC.

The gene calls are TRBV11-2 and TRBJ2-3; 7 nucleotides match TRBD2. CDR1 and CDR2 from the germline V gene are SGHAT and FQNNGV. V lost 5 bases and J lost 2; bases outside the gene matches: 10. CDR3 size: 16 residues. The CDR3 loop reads CASSRGASGNTDTQYF. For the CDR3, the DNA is TGTGCCAGCAGCCGCGGGGCTAGCGGTAACACAGATACGCAGTATTTT.

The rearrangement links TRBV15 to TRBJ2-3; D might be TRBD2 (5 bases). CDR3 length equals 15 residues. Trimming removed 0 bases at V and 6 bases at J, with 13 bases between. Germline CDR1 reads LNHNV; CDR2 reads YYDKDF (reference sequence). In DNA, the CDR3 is TGTGCCACCAGCAGAGATCTACGGAGGACGGATACGCAGTATTTT. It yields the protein CATSRDLRRTDTQYF.

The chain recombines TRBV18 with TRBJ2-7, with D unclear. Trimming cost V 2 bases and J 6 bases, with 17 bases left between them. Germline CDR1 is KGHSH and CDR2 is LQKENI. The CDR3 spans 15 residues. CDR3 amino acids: CASSPAYLVLSEQYF. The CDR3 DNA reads TGTGCCAGCTCACCAGCCTACCTTGTCCTTTCCGAGCAGTACTTC.

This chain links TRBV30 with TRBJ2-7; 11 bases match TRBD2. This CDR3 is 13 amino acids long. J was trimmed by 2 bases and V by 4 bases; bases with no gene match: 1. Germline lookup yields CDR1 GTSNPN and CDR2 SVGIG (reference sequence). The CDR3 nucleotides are TGTGCCTGGAAGACTAGCGGGACCTACGAGCAGTACTTC. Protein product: CAWKTSGTYEQYF.

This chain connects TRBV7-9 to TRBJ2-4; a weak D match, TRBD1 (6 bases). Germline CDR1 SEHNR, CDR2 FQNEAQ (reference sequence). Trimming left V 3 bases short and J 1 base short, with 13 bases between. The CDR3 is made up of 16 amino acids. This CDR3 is CASSFAPTGAKNIQYF. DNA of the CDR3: TGTGCCAGCAGCTTTGCCCCCACAGGGGCCAAAAACATTCAGTACTTC. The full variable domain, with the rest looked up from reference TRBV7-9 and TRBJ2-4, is DTGVSQNPRHKITKRGQNVTFRCDPISEHNRLYWYRQTLGQGPEFLTYFQNEAQLEKSRLLSDRFSAERPKGSFSTLEIQRTEQGDSAMYLCASSFAPTGAKNIQYFGAGTRLSVL.

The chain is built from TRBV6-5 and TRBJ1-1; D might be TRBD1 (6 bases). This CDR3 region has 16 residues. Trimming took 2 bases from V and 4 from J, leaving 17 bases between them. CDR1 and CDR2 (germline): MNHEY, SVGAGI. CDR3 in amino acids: CASSYGGGVGGTEAFF. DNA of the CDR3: TGTGCCAGCAGTTACGGGGGGGGCGTGGGAGGCACTGAAGCTTTCTTT.

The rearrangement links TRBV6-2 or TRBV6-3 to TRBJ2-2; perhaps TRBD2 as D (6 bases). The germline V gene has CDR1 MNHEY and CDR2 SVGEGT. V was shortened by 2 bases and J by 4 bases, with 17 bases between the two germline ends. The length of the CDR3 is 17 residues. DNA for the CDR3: TGTGCCAGCAGTTACCGGGCTACCGGGACTCCCACCGGGGAGCTGTTTTTT. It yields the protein CASSYRATGTPTGELFF.

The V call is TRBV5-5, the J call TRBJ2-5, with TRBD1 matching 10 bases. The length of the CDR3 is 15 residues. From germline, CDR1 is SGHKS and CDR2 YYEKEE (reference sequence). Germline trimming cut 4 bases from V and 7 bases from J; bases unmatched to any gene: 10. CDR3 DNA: TGTGCCAGCAGCCCAAGGACAGGGGGTGCCGTGACCCAGTACTTC. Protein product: CASSPRTGGAVTQYF.